This T cell receptor beta chain stems from a study of T cell repertoires in cytomegalovirus infection. Study-level results: CMV carriers with the relevant HLA were identified by cumulative public TCR beta family frequency.

The table lists this clonotype with a few counts. Its antigen is not identified. In TCRdb, the reads were re-called with MiXCR into one record per CDR3 protein. The sample has 650,000 to 900,000 distinct CDR3 sequences; approximately 29% are singletons. Source: cultured CD8+ T cells from PBMCs, taken from culture after CMV antigen stimulation. The origin of this receptor is a human donor in good health (CMV status not recorded). Some clones in this sample may be carry-over from other donors' samples.

The CDR3 sequence is CASSYPTSGGGYEQYF. The CDR3 bases are TGTGCCAGCAGTTATCCAACGAGCGGGGGGGGCTACGAGCAGTACTTC. The rearrangement joins TRBV6-2 or TRBV6-3 to TRBJ2-7; TRBD2 aligns across 10 bases. J lost 3 bases, V lost 3 bases, and 8 bases had no gene match. Germline CDR1 is MNHEY and CDR2 is SVGEGT. The CDR3 has 16 amino acids.